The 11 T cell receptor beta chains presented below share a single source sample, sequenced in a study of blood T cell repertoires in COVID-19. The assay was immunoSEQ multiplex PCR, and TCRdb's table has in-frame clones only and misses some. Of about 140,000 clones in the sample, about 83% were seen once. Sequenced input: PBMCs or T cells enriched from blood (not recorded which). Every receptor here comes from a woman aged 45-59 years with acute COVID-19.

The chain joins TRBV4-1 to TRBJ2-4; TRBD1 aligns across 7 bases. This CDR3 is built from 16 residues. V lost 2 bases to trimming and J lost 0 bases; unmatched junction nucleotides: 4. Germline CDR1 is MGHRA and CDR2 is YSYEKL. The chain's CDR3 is CASSQPGGLAKNIQYF. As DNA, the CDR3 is TGCGCCAGCAGCCAACCAGGGGGTTTAGCCAAAAACATTCAGTACTTC.

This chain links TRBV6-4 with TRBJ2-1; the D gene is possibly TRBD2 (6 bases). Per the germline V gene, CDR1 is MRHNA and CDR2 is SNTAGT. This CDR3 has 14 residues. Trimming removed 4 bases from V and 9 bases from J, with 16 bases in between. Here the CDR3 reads CASSVNPEGTEQFF. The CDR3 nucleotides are TGTGCCAGCAGTGTGAACCCGGAGGGCACTGAGCAGTTCTTC.

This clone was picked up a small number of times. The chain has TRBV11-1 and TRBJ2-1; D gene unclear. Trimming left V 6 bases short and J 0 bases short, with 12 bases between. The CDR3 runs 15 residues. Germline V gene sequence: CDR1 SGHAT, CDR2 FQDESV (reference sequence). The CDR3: CASRGGANSYNEQFF. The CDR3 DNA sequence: TGTGCCAGCAGAGGTGGAGCAAACTCCTACAATGAGCAGTTCTTC.

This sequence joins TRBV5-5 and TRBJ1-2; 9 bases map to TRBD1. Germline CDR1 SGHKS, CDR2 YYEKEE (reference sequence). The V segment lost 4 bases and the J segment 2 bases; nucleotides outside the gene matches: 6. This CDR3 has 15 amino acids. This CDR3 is CASSVPTGGNYGYTF. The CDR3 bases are TGTGCCAGCAGCGTACCAACAGGGGGCAACTATGGCTACACCTTC.

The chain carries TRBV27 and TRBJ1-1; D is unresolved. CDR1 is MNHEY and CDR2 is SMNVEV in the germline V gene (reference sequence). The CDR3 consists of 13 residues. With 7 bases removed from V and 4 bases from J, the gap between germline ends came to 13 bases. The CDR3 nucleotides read TGTGCCAGCAACCCGGGAAGCGGCACTGAAGCTTTCTTT. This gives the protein CASNPGSGTEAFF.

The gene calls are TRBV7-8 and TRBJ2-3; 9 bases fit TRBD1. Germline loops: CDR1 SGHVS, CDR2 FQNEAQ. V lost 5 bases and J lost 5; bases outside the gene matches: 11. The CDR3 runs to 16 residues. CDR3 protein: CASSQQGAPRGDTQYF. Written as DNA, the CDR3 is TGTGCCAGCAGCCAACAGGGGGCGCCCCGGGGAGATACGCAGTATTTT.

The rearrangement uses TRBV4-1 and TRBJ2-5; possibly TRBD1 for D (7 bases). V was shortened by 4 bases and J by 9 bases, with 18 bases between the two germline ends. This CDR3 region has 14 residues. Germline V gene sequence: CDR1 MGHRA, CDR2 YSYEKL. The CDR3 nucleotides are TGCGCCAGCAGCCGTCTAGGGGGCAGGGAGGCCCAGTACTTC. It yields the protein CASSRLGGREAQYF.

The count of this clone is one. Here the CDR3 reads CASSPTDRPDTQYF. CDR3 nucleotide sequence: TGTGCCAGCAGCCCCACAGACAGGCCAGATACGCAGTATTTT. This sequence joins TRBV5-6 and TRBJ2-3; possible D gene TRBD1, 6 bases. This CDR3 has 14 amino acids. The germline CDR1 and CDR2 sequences are SGHDT and YYEEEE. V gave up 4 bases and J gave up 4 bases, with 13 bases separating them. The full variable domain, rest sourced from reference TRBV5-6 and TRBJ2-3, is DAGVTQSPTHLIKTRGQQVTLRCSPKSGHDTVSWYQQALGQGPQFIFQYYEEEERQRGNFPDRFSGHQFPNYSSELNVNALLLGDSALYLCASSPTDRPDTQYFGPGTRLTVL.

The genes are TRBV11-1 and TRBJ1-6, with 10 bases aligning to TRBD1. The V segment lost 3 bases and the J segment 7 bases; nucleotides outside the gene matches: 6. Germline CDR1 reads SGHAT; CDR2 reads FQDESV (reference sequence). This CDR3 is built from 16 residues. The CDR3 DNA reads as TGTGCCAGCAGCTTGAGCCCGGACAGGGGGAATTCACCCCTCCACTTT. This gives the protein CASSLSPDRGNSPLHF.

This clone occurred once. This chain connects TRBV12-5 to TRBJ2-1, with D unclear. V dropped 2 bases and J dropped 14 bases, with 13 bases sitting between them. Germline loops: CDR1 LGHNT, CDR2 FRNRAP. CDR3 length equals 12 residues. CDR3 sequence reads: CASGLTTEIKFF. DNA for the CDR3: TGTGCTAGTGGTTTGACTACCGAGATAAAGTTCTTC.

The DNA of the CDR3 is TGTGCCATCAGCCGGGACAGGGGTAATTCACCCCTCCACTTT. This gives the protein CAISRDRGNSPLHF. The genes are TRBV10-3 and TRBJ1-6; 10 bases are a match to TRBD1. The length of the CDR3 is 14 residues. J was trimmed by 6 bases and V by 6 bases; bases with no gene match: 2. Germline V gene lookup returns CDR1 ENHRY and CDR2 SYGVKD.